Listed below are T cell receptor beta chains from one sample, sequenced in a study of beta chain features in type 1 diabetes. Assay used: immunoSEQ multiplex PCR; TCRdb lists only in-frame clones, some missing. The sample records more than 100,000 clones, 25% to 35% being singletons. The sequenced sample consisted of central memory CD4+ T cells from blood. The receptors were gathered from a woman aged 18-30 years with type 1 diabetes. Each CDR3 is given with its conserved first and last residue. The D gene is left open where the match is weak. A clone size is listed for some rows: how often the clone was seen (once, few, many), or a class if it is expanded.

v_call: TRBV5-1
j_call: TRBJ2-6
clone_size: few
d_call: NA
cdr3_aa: CASAGRTSGANVLTF
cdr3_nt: TGCGCCAGCGCAGGGCGGACGTCTGGGGCCAACGTCCTGACTTTC

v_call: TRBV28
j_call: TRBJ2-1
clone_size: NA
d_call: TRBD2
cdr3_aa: CASSPSGTQRREQFF
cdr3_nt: TGTGCCAGCAGTCCCAGCGGGACTCAGCGGCGGGAGCAGTTCTTC

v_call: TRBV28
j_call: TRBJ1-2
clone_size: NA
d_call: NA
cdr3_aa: CASRLDRNYGYTF
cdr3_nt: TGTGCCAGCAGACTGGACAGAAACTATGGCTACACCTTC

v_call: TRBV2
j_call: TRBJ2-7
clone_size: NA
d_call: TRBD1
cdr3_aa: CASSQGAGEQYF
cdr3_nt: TGTGCCAGCAGCCAGGGGGCGGGGGAGCAGTACTTC

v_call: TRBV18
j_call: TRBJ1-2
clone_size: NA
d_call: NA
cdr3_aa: CASSPTGSAIGYTF
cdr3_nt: TGTGCCAGCTCACCAACAGGGTCAGCCATTGGCTACACCTTC

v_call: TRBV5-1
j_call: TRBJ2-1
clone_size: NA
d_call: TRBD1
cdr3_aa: CASSPGTGGHEQFF
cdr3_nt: TGCGCCAGCAGCCCAGGGACAGGAGGTCATGAGCAGTTCTTC

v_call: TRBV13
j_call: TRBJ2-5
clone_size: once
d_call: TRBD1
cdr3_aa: CASLGDRGLETQYF
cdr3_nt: TGTGCCAGCTTAGGGGACAGGGGGTTGGAGACCCAGTACTTC

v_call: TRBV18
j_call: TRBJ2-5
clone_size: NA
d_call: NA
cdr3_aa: CASSPQFRGGETQYF
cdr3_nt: TGTGCCAGCTCACCCCAGTTCAGGGGCGGGGAGACCCAGTACTTC

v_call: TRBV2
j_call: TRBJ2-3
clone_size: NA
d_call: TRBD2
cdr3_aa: CASSEALTSGVINTQYF
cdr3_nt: TGTGCCAGCAGTGAAGCGCTGACTAGCGGGGTCATAAATACGCAGTATTTT

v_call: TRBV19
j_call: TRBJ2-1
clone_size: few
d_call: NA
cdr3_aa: CASIGRDPDIYNEQFF
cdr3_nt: TGTGCCAGTATCGGGCGGGACCCCGATATCTACAATGAGCAGTTCTTC

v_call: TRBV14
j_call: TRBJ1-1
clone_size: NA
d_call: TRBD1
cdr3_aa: CASSQNPLRTGVTEAFF
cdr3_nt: TGTGCCAGCAGCCAAAACCCTCTAAGGACAGGGGTAACTGAAGCTTTCTTT